This T cell receptor (beta chain) was recovered during a study of T cells in Graves' hyperthyroidism and ophthalmopathy (dated by TCRdb to between 2018 and 2021). Background on the whole study: Peripheral blood was sampled at the time of initial diagnosis, prior to any treatment. For training and testing, the roughly 100 patients in the discovery cohort were randomly divided in a 7:3 ratio. According to the paper, TCR Vbeta CDR3 sequencing was carried out on over 130 peripheral blood samples, which came from approximately 41 ophthalmopathy, approximately 72 hyperthyroidism and approximately 17 progressor patients. The study also compared thyroid tissue and blood T-cell repertoires from 6 or 7 Graves' hyperthyroidism patients. Prospective prediction of ophthalmopathy was tested in an independent validation cohort consisting of 18 hyperthyroidism patients and some 16 patients who later progressed to ophthalmopathy. To identify distinguishing TCR V-J signatures, a discovery cohort of around 100 patients was used, comprising approximately 40 with Graves' ophthalmopathy and under 60 with stable Graves' hyperthyroidism. After blood sampling, hyperthyroidism patients were treated with methimazole at a starting dose of 30 mg daily, and ophthalmopathy patients were treated with high-dose intravenous methylprednisolone. The research as a whole found: Most expanded thyroid clonotypes (frequency above 0.001) were also detected in blood, a finding suggesting that blood repertoires may reflect thyroid immune responses. During validation, the model predicted progression to ophthalmopathy a median of approximately 7 months ahead of onset, with roughly 65% sensitivity and almost 75% specificity. In cross-validation, a model built on a 13 V-J signature told ophthalmopathy apart from stable hyperthyroidism with approximately 91% sensitivity and roughly 83% specificity, and in testing the same model reached 80%/75%. Sample size was not statistically predetermined, and blinding of investigators to group allocation was not performed.

This clonotype has at least ten counts. The clone's antigen remains unknown. Base qualities are not provided; no much larger clone lies one nucleotide away. TCR beta CDR3 regions were amplified from RNA transcripts. For the first round of RT-PCR on the TCR CDR3, the HTBI primer set was used together with the Qiagen OneStep RT-PCR kit. Libraries were constructed in a second round of multiplex PCR, after which size selection and purification were performed. Libraries were sequenced paired-end with 100 bp reads on an Illumina HiSeq2000. On the study's bioinformatics: SOAPnuke was used to process the raw data, with reads discarded if the reads contained adapters or uncalled bases, had a mean Phred below 15, or lacked an exact constant-primer or identifier match. High-quality paired reads were merged using COPE v1.2.5, and each unique nucleotide sequence was defined as a clonotype. MiTCR v1.1 was used to align the clonotypes against IMGT TRBV, TRBD and TRBJ reference segments. The analysis included only V-J combinations with a frequency above 0.0001, which together covered 99% to 99.2% of the repertoires. A TCS score was defined as the ratio between F50 (clonal expansion) and ExV (chaos), using BLOSUM62-based TCRdist between CDR3 peptides within each V-J. Welch's t-statistics and random forest reduced 500 to 550 V-J features to 13, which were used in a naive Bayes classifier (R e1071). TCRdb trimmed the raw reads at Q25, called clones with MiXCR and kept productive beta chains. Rows with one shared CDR3 protein collapse into an entry with the most common genes and DNA. The V and J calls follow TCRdb's processing rather than the paper's. The sample profile shows over 200,000 distinct CDR3 sequences; around 18% of them were found once. The ten largest clones capture around 47% of the sample.

Based on the germline V gene (reference sequence), the CDR1 and CDR2 sequences are DFQATT and SNEGSKA. Germline trimming amounts to 4 bases on V and 5 bases on J, with 7 as the count of junction bases outside the gene matches. Counted from cysteine to phenylalanine, this CDR3 has 15 amino acids. The DNA shown is the 45-base CDR3, in frame from base 1. Stable Graves' hyperthyroidism was defined as the absence of progression to ophthalmopathy over 18 months of follow-up. Hyperthyroidism patients were newly diagnosed, had a disease duration of under 2 months, and were aged 18 to 65 years. Any patient with an uncontrolled infection, another autoimmune disease, pregnancy or lactation was excluded. Diagnoses relied on clinical symptoms, serum thyroxine and TRAb, thyroid ultrasound and orbital computed tomography. PBMCs were separated from about 10 ml of fresh peripheral blood using Ficoll-Paque density gradient centrifugation. Trizol reagent was used to extract total RNA, and RNA quality was then checked on an Agilent 2100 Bioanalyzer.

The chain is assembled from TRBV20-1 and TRBJ2-3, with TRBD2 identical over 12 junction bases. Sequences were obtained from blood. This sequence was found in a man between 40 and 49 years old with Graves' hyperthyroidism. The DNA sequence is TGCAGTGCTATTCGGACTAGCGGGGCAGGAGATACGCAGTATTTT. It translates to CSAIRTSGAGDTQYF.